This record looks at one T cell receptor (beta chain) sequence and its context. These data belong to a study of blood T cell repertoires in COVID-19. The overall study: Some COVID-19 samples were acute and others convalescent; all came from the United States, Italy and Spain.

Per the study methods: Researchers report that nucleated cell counts were estimated from reference gene primer amplification. Repertoires were generated with immunoSEQ multiplex PCR, while TCRdb's copy carries only in-frame clones and drops some. Clonal size and the V and J genes are those of that table, whereas D and trimming came from the DNA. The sample has 100,000 to 130,000 clones, more than 70% seen once. V lost 2 bases to trimming and J lost 9 bases, with 13 bases between them. The V gene's germline CDR1 is MNHNS and CDR2 SASEGT. This CDR3 region has 13 residues. The clonotype comes from a human donor in a cohort sampled during active COVID-19. Sample: peripheral blood. This rearrangement joins TRBV6-1 to TRBJ1-2; a weak D match, TRBD1 (6 bases). The CDR3 DNA sequence: TGTGCCAGCAGTGAATCTGGGCAGGGGAGCTACACCTTC. Its protein is CASSESGQGSYTF.